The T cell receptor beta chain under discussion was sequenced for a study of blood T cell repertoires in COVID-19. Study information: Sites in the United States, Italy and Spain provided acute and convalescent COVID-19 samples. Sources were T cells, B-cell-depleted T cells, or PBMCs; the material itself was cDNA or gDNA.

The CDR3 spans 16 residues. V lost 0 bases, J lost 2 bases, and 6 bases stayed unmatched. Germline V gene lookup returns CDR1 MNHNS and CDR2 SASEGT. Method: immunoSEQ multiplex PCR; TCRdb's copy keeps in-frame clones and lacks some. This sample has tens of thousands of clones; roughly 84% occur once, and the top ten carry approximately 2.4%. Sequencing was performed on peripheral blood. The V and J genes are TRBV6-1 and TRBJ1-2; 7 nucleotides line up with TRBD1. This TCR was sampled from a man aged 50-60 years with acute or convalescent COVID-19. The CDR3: CASSEAGGGENYGYTF. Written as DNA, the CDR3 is TGTGCCAGCAGTGAAGCAGGGGGCGGTGAAAACTATGGCTACACCTTC.